This TCR beta chain was observed in a study of shared clonotypes between healthy human individuals. Study-wide points: Several donors had around 5.2% of their naive CD4 clonotypes in common.

Worth noting for this clone: Its antigen is unidentified.

The data were produced by immunoSEQ multiplex PCR, yet TCRdb's version contains in-frame clones alone and is incomplete. In the table there are 2 million to 2.5 million clones, over 85% of which are singletons. Recent vaccinations or acute infections were absent in the healthy HIV-negative adult donors. The sequenced sample was naive CD4+ T cells from PBMCs. As for subset: CD45RA+ positively selected. This clonotype originated in a man aged 18 to 30 in good health. Some clones in this sample may be carry-over from other donors' samples.

CDR3 loop: CATSPWGELFF. DNA for the CDR3: TGTGCCACCTCACCATGGGGGGAGCTGTTTTTT. V is TRBV28 and J is TRBJ2-2; D is unclear. V lost 10 bases, J lost 8 bases, and 11 bases lay in between. CDR3 size: 11 residues. Germline V CDR1 and CDR2: MDHEN, SYDVKM. The full variable domain, completed using reference TRBV28 and TRBJ2-2, is DVKVTQSSRYLVKRTGEKVFLECVQDMDHENMFWYRQDPGLGLRLIYFSYDVKMKEKGDIPEGYSVSREKKERFSLILESASTNQTSMYLCATSPWGELFFGEGSRLTVL.